Listed below are T cell receptor beta chains from one sample, sequenced in a study of shared clonotypes between healthy human individuals. Data came from immunoSEQ multiplex PCR; TCRdb stores just in-frame clones and leaves some out. The sample records 550,000 to 750,000 clones, 92% being singletons. The sample was naive CD8+ T cells sorted from blood. The receptors come from a young man in good health. The CDR3 runs from the conserved cysteine through the conserved F or W. The D gene is left open where the match is weak. Clone size is shown for a subset of rows, as once, few, many or a class of expanded clone.

d_call	j_call	v_call	clone_size	cdr3_nt	cdr3_aa
NA	TRBJ1-5	TRBV28	NA	TGTGCCAGCCGGCGGGAAAATAGCAATCAGCCCCAGCATTTT	CASRRENSNQPQHF
NA	TRBJ1-2	TRBV28	NA	TGTGCCAGCAGGCCCCCGGGGGGGCATGGCTACACCTTC	CASRPPGGHGYTF
TRBD2	TRBJ2-2	TRBV7-9	NA	TGTGCCAGCAGCTTAGGGGGACTAGCGGAGAACACCGGGGAGCTGTTTTTT	CASSLGGLAENTGELFF
TRBD2	TRBJ2-1	TRBV19	NA	TGTGCCAGTAGCAGGACTAGCGCAATACACTATGACTCCTACAATGAGCAGTTCTTC	CASSRTSAIHYDSYNEQFF
NA	TRBJ1-3	TRBV9	NA	TGTGCCAGCAGCGTGGGACTTAGCTCTGGAAACACCATATATTTT	CASSVGLSSGNTIYF
TRBD2	TRBJ2-1	TRBV19	NA	TGTGCCAGTAGTACGGGACTAGCGGGCCGGTCCTACAATGAGCAGTTCTTC	CASSTGLAGRSYNEQFF
NA	TRBJ1-1	TRBV11-1	NA	TGTGCCAGCAGCTTAAGACAGCTGGGCACTGAAGCTTTCTTT	CASSLRQLGTEAFF
NA	TRBJ2-1	TRBV29-1	NA	TGCAGCGCCGCAGGCCAGGGGGGACAGTTCTTC	CSAAGQGGQFF
NA	TRBJ1-2	TRBV27	NA	TGTGCCAGCAGTTACGCCGACCCGGCTTACTATGGCTACACCTTC	CASSYADPAYYGYTF
TRBD2	TRBJ2-7	TRBV13	NA	TGTGCCAGCAGCCCAACGGGGGGTGGGGCTACCTACGAGCAGTACTTC	CASSPTGGGATYEQYF
NA	TRBJ2-7	TRBV5-5	NA	TGTGCCAGCAGCATGAGCCCGTACGAGCAGTACTTC	CASSMSPYEQYF
NA	TRBJ2-2	TRBV7-2	NA	TGTGCCAGCAGCTTATTGAGGGTTGCGAACACCGGGGAGCTGTTTTTT	CASSLLRVANTGELFF
NA	TRBJ1-4	TRBV27	NA	TGTGCCAGCAGTCCCAAAGGCGGGTTTTTGACTAATGAAAAACTGTTTTTT	CASSPKGGFLTNEKLFF
NA	TRBJ2-7	TRBV28	NA	TGTGCCAGCAGTCCGGACAGTCCCTACGAGCAGTACTTC	CASSPDSPYEQYF
TRBD2	TRBJ2-2	TRBV6-4	NA	TGTGCCAGCAGTGACTCCCCTTTTGGCGGGAGGTCCGGGGAGCTGTTTTTT	CASSDSPFGGRSGELFF
NA	TRBJ2-6	TRBV7-9	NA	TGTGCCAGCAGCTTAAGGCCTAAAGGGAGCTCTGGGGCCAACGTCCTGACTTTC	CASSLRPKGSSGANVLTF
NA	TRBJ1-3	TRBV9	NA	TGTGCCAGCAGGTCCCGTGGAAACACCATATATTTT	CASRSRGNTIYF
NA	TRBJ1-1	TRBV11-3	few	TGTGCCAGCAGCTATGGGGGAGACACTGAAGCTTTCTTT	CASSYGGDTEAFF
NA	TRBJ2-5	TRBV27	few	TGTGCCAGCAGTTCCAGAAGGGAAGAGACCCAGTACTTC	CASSSRREETQYF
TRBD2	TRBJ2-7	TRBV18	NA	TGTGCCAGCTCACCGGTGACTAGCGGGACATACGAGCAGTACTTC	CASSPVTSGTYEQYF
NA	TRBJ1-5	TRBV19	NA	TGTGCCAGTAGTGATTGGCTCAGGGACTTCAGCAATCAGCCCCAGCATTTT	CASSDWLRDFSNQPQHF
TRBD2	TRBJ2-1	TRBV7-9	NA	TGTGCCAGCAGCTCCGGACTAGCGGGAGATGGGGAGCAGTTCTTC	CASSSGLAGDGEQFF
NA	TRBJ2-1	TRBV11-1	NA	TGTGCCAGCAGCCACGGGCCGGGACAGTTCTTC	CASSHGPGQFF
TRBD2	TRBJ2-3	TRBV10-3	NA	TGTGCCATCAGTGACGCTGCTAGCGGGAGTGATACGCAGTATTTT	CAISDAASGSDTQYF
NA	TRBJ1-4	TRBV2	NA	TGTGCCAGCAGGGGAATTGAGAAACTGTTTTTT	CASRGIEKLFF
NA	TRBJ1-1	TRBV2	once	TGTGCCAGCAGTGAATTTGGCAGGGAGGACACTGAAGCTTTCTTT	CASSEFGREDTEAFF
TRBD1	TRBJ2-2	TRBV7-9	NA	TGTGCCAGCACCCCACCACAGGGGCGGACCGGGGAGCTGTTTTTT	CASTPPQGRTGELFF
NA	TRBJ1-5	TRBV7-8	NA	TGTGCCAGCAGCCCATACAATCAGCCCCAGCATTTT	CASSPYNQPQHF
NA	TRBJ2-7	TRBV15	NA	TGTGCCACCAGTCCGGACAGCCCTTACGAGCAGTACTTC	CATSPDSPYEQYF
TRBD2	TRBJ2-3	TRBV5-6	once	TGTGCCAGCAGCTTGGCTAGCGGGAGGGCCACAGATACGCAGTATTTT	CASSLASGRATDTQYF
TRBD2	TRBJ2-3	TRBV10-1	NA	TGCGCCACCGGGACTAGCTTAGATACGCAGTATTTT	CATGTSLDTQYF
TRBD2	TRBJ2-1	TRBV7-9	once	TGTGCCAGCAGCTCGAAGGGACTAGCGGGAGAGGAAAATGAGCAGTTCTTC	CASSSKGLAGEENEQFF
TRBD2	TRBJ2-1	TRBV7-9	NA	TGTGCCAGCAGCCCCCCCCTAGCGGACCCCTACAATGAGCAGTTCTTC	CASSPPLADPYNEQFF
NA	TRBJ1-1	TRBV5-1	once	TGCGCCAGCAGCTTGGGGGATACTGTGGGGAACACTGAAGCTTTCTTT	CASSLGDTVGNTEAFF
NA	TRBJ2-1	TRBV27	NA	TGTGCCAGCGCGATAACCGGCACTGCCGCCGATGAGCAGTTCTTC	CASAITGTAADEQFF
NA	TRBJ2-1	TRBV10-2	NA	TGCGCCAGCAGAGACGTCTCAAGCAACAATGAGCAGTTCTTC	CASRDVSSNNEQFF
NA	TRBJ2-3	TRBV11-3	once	TGTGCCAGCAGCTTAAGGACAGCAACTTTAGATACGCAGTATTTT	CASSLRTATLDTQYF
TRBD1	TRBJ2-2	TRBV12-5	NA	TGTGCTAGTGGTTTGGGCCCGCCACAGGGGTTGAACACCGGGGAGCTGTTTTTT	CASGLGPPQGLNTGELFF
NA	TRBJ2-3	TRBV5-1	NA	TGCGCCAGCAGGGATGTGGGGGCGGGGGATACGCAGTATTTT	CASRDVGAGDTQYF
NA	TRBJ1-1	TRBV9	NA	TGTGCCAGCAGCGTAGGTTCAGGGGCGAACACTGAAGCTTTCTTT	CASSVGSGANTEAFF
NA	TRBJ2-5	TRBV7-9	NA	TGTGCCAGCAGCCCTCCGCGGGGAGCCGGACAAGAGACCCAGTACTTC	CASSPPRGAGQETQYF
TRBD2	TRBJ2-1	TRBV27	NA	TGTGCCAGCAGTTTAACGGGACTAGCGAATGAGCAGTTCTTC	CASSLTGLANEQFF
NA	TRBJ2-3	TRBV7-2	NA	TGTGCCAGCAGCTTAGTTCCGGGGCCGCAGTATTTT	CASSLVPGPQYF
TRBD2	TRBJ2-1	TRBV5-1	NA	TGCGCCAGCAGCTTGGGGGTAGCGGGAGGCTACAATGAGCAGTTCTTC	CASSLGVAGGYNEQFF
NA	TRBJ2-5	TRBV5-1	NA	TGCGCCAGCAGCTTGGCTGTCCAGGAGACCCAGTACTTC	CASSLAVQETQYF
TRBD2	TRBJ2-1	TRBV11-3	NA	TGTGCCAGCAGCACCAGGACTAGCGGGACTAACAATGAGCAGTTCTTC	CASSTRTSGTNNEQFF
TRBD2	TRBJ2-1	TRBV18	NA	TGTGCCAGCTCACCCAAGGTGCGGGAGGGCCCCTACAATGAGCAGTTCTTC	CASSPKVREGPYNEQFF
NA	TRBJ1-1	TRBV5-1	NA	TGCGCCAGCAGGCCTGGGGACGGACCCATCAGGAACACTGAAGCTTTCTTT	CASRPGDGPIRNTEAFF
NA	TRBJ2-1	TRBV5-4	NA	TGTGCCAGCAGCTTGTACGGATTCAATGAGCAGTTCTTC	CASSLYGFNEQFF
NA	TRBJ1-5	TRBV4-1	NA	TGCGCCAGCAGCCCCGGCCCTAGCAATCAGCCCCAGCATTTT	CASSPGPSNQPQHF
NA	TRBJ2-1	TRBV10-3	NA	TGTGCCATCAGTGTGGCGGACTACAATGAGCAGTTCTTC	CAISVADYNEQFF